The text below deals with one TCR beta chain. This clone was counted a single time. No antigen is known for it. Per-nucleotide qualities are absent, and no much larger clonotype sits a single base away. CD8 naive samples consisted of CD45RO-negative cells that were positively selected for CCR7, yielding a CD45RA+CCR7+ population without TemRA cells. Healthy HIV-negative adults with no recently reported acute infections or vaccinations were included as donors. Every donor was a Caucasian adult living in Nashville, Tennessee, USA. Blood was obtained by leukapheresis, after which PBMCs were separated by Ficoll-Histopaque density gradient centrifugation and cryopreserved in liquid nitrogen vapor phase. Analytical flow cytometry was used to check the purity and quantity of every magnetically sorted T cell population. Each sorted fraction had its genomic DNA isolated and then quantified by UV absorbance on a Nanodrop 2000c.

This specimen belongs to a study of shared clonotypes between healthy human individuals (TCRdb year 2020). In terms of the full investigation: Three men and two women, aged 18 to 49 years, made up the cohort. For each donor, CD4 naive and CD4 memory were each given three plates, CD8 naive was given two plates, and CD8 memory was given one plate. The study deeply sequenced blood TCR repertoires of about five healthy adults to estimate repertoire size and the extent of clonotype sharing between individuals. To increase sequencing depth and limit assay-specific biases, different laboratories used diverse techniques to prepare libraries and sequence TCR repertoires. Leukapheresis yielded between about 0.9 and 8.9 billion PBMCs per donor. General conclusions and limits of the study: Sampling was restricted to blood, and TCR repertoires in tissues likely differ from the TCR repertoires found in blood. When a handful of donors were compared, the shared fraction of clonotypes was approximately 5% for naive CD4, 3.5% to 4% for naive CD8, 2% to 2.5% for memory CD4, and 0.3% to 0.5% for memory CD8. Compared with non-shared clonotypes, clonotypes shared by all four sorted-subset donors had higher generation probabilities. Naive subsets generally had larger estimated clonotype richness than memory subsets. Pairwise subsampling indicated that sequencing depth was expected to affect the degree of clonotype sharing among donors. Incomplete sequencing was indicated by rarefaction of sorted-subset datasets, despite the large sequencing depth. The genetic and exposure-history diversity represented was limited by the small number of donors.

V is reduced by 3 bases and J by 1 base, leaving a spacing of 14 bases between them. From the cysteine through the phenylalanine, the CDR3 covers 15 amino acids. The sequence is cut down to CDR3 DNA, 45 bases in frame from base 1. Looking up the germline V gene yields CDR1 SGHDT and CDR2 YYEEEE. Using the deep immunoSEQ assay, multiplex PCR amplified TCR CDR3 regions from genomic DNA. For each cell subset, the extracted genomic DNA was distributed evenly across all wells of several immunoSEQ 96-well plates, and each plate served as one replicate. For sorted subsets, roughly 0.2 ug genomic DNA, equal to tens of thousands of T cell genomes, was loaded into each replicate PCR. The purified libraries were quantified using a Qubit 3.0 fluorometer, sized with a Bioanalyzer 2100, and then quantified again using the KAPA Library Quantification kit. Each immunoSEQ 96-well plate was sequenced on its own single-read 150-cycle Illumina NextSeq 550 flow cell. Concerning the study's data processing: Because only junctional sequences without quality scores were contained in the immunoSEQ output, filtering matching that applied to full-length reads could not be performed. To assign V/J genes and CDR3, sequences were annotated using PyIR, a Python wrapper for IgBLAST v1.9, with IMGT germline references. Reads were removed for weak V/J assignments (E-value above 1e-6), missing CDR3, stop codons, out-of-frame junctions, or ambiguous translated residues. V3J clonotypes were defined as sequences sharing an identical inferred V gene, J gene, and CDR3 amino acid sequence. The percentage overlap between two repertoires was calculated by dividing the number of shared unique clonotypes by the size of the smaller repertoire. Three approaches were used to assess repertoire richness: RTK rarefaction, the Chao1 estimator, and Recon v2.1 estimates of unobserved clonotypes. Generation probabilities were computed with OLGA for all TCRbeta clonotypes obtained by the gDNA method from a handful of donors. TCRdb stores this immuneACCESS table with in-frame sequences only. Part of the clones is absent; in the studies checked, under half of the shortfall reflects unresolved V genes, and no reason is known for the rest. V, J and clone size were drawn from that table, and D and trimming were deduced from the DNA. The sample table lists around 2,000,000 clones, approximately 94% of them with a count of one. Under 2% of the sample is held by the ten biggest clonotypes.

The material sequenced was naive CD8+ T cells from PBMCs. Sample cell subset or site, as interpreted from the label and publication: CD45RA+CCR7+. The chain was built from TRBV5-6 and TRBJ2-7; TRBD2 is a weak D gene call, 6 bases matching. This TCR came from a man aged 18 to 30 in good health. Some clones in this sample may be carry-over from other donors' samples. DNA sequence: TGTGCCAGCAGCTGGTTAGCGGAGGGGTCCTACGAGCAGTACTTC. This yields the protein CASSWLAEGSYEQYF.